The 5 T cell receptor beta chains listed next were all sequenced from one sample in a study of blood T cells in healthy people across ages (dated by TCRdb to between 2014 and 2016). Libraries were prepared through 5' RACE. The sequencing machine was an Illumina HiSeq 2500. A second roughly 7 to 12 cycle PCR used a sample-barcoded 5' primer and a J-beta primer mix. TCRdb trimmed the raw reads at Q25, called clones with MiXCR and kept productive beta chains. Rows with one shared CDR3 protein collapse into an entry with the most common genes and DNA. This sample holds some 1.4 million distinct CDR3 sequences; about 40% were observed only once. Approximately 7.9% of the sample lies in the top ten. Sample: blood. The receptor source for this set is a woman aged 18-35 years in good health.

The genes are TRBV11-2 and TRBJ1-1; a weak D match, TRBD1 (5 bases). Per the germline V gene, CDR1 is SGHAT and CDR2 is FQNNGV. Trimming stripped 8 bases from V and 5 bases from J, with 18 bases between. The CDR3 runs 14 residues. Written as DNA, the CDR3 is TGTGCCAGCGTTCGGTCGGACAAAAGGACTGAAGCTTTCTTT. Amino acid sequence: CASVRSDKRTEAFF.

This clonotype showed up just a few times. The V and J genes are TRBV5-1 and TRBJ2-2, with D perhaps TRBD2 (5 bases). The germline V gene has CDR1 SGHRS and CDR2 YFSETQ. V shed 4 bases and J shed 4 bases, with 8 bases lying between them. The CDR3 is 13 residues long. In DNA, the CDR3 is TGCGCCAGCAGCGCCAGCGGCACCGGGGAGCTGTTTTTT. This sequence encodes CASSASGTGELFF.

This clonotype was detected only a few times. The chain has TRBV6-5 and TRBJ2-1, with 13 bases aligning to TRBD2. V lost 2 bases, J lost 10 bases, and 8 bases stayed unmatched. The CDR3 has 16 residues. Germline-derived CDR1 and CDR2 are MNHEY and SVGAGI. Here the CDR3 DNA reads TGTGCCAGCAGTTACAGCGGGACTAGCGGGAACGACGAGCAGTTCTTC. Amino acids: CASSYSGTSGNDEQFF.

The rearrangement joins TRBV5-1 to TRBJ2-7, with TRBD2 identical over 8 bases. This CDR3 has 16 residues. The germline V gene has CDR1 SGHRS and CDR2 YFSETQ. Germline trimming cut 5 bases from V and 0 bases from J; bases unmatched to any gene: 10. In DNA form, the CDR3 reads TGCGCCAGCAGTAGCCTCCCCAGCGGGGGCTCCTACGAGCAGTACTTC. As protein: CASSSLPSGGSYEQYF.

This chain uses TRBV20-1 with TRBJ2-5; TRBD2 agrees at 8 bases. Trimming cost V 2 bases and J 1 base; bases outside gene matches: 6. The CDR3 is 15 amino acids. Germline V CDR1 and CDR2: DFQATT, SNEGSKA (reference sequence). DNA of the CDR3: TGCAGTGCTAGACATAGCGGGGCCGCCCAAGAGACCCAGTACTTC. The encoded protein is CSARHSGAAQETQYF.